Below are 16 T cell receptor beta chains sequenced from a single sample in a study of PD-1 blockade in mismatch repair-deficient tumors. The data were produced by immunoSEQ multiplex PCR, yet TCRdb's version contains in-frame clones alone and is incomplete. The sample yields some 16,000 clones, 84% seen once. Antigens for these TCRs are unknown. Described time point: roughly ten-day in vitro stimulation with candidate neoantigen peptide 5. Here the sequenced sample was cells cultured in vitro, taken from a patient treated with pembrolizumab. The receptors shown here come from an adult with mismatch repair-deficient cancer.

The chain joins TRBV7-6 to TRBJ2-2; 7 bases line up with TRBD1. The CDR3 runs to 15 residues. V shed 2 bases, J shed 0 bases, and the junction held 0 bases outside the gene matches. In germline, CDR1 is SGHVS, CDR2 FNYEAQ. The CDR3 region has the DNA TGTGCCAGCAGCTTACAGGGGGCGAACACCGGGGAGCTGTTTTTT. Translated, it gives CASSLQGANTGELFF.

This rearrangement joins TRBV2 to TRBJ2-7; D remains ambiguous. CDR1 is SNHLY, CDR2 FYNNEI, per germline. The CDR3 runs 12 residues. Trimming shortened V by 7 bases and J by 3 bases, and 10 bases separated the two germline ends. For the CDR3, the DNA is TGTGCCAGCATCTCCAGGCGCTACGAGCAGTACTTC. It encodes CASISRRYEQYF. The variable domain in full, with the rest retrieved from reference TRBV2 and TRBJ2-7, is EPEVTQTPSHQVTQMGQEVILRCVPISNHLYFYWYRQILGQKVEFLVSFYNNEISEKSEIFDDQFSVERPDGSNFTLKIRSTKLEDSAMYFCASISRRYEQYFGPGTRLTVT.

The chain joins TRBV28 to TRBJ1-5, with 9 bases fitting TRBD1. CDR3 length: 14 amino acids. Germline V gene lookup returns CDR1 MDHEN and CDR2 SYDVKM. With 4 bases clipped from V and 6 bases from J, the junction kept 4 bases outside the gene matches. The CDR3 loop is CASSSGQGSQPQHF. CDR3 nucleotides: TGTGCCAGCAGTTCCGGACAGGGGTCTCAGCCCCAGCATTTT.

DNA of the CDR3: TGTGCCAGCAGTTTAGAAGGCAGGGGGCGAACTAATGAAAAACTGTTTTTT. Its translation is CASSLEGRGRTNEKLFF. The gene calls are TRBV28 and TRBJ1-4, with 8 bases aligning to TRBD1. The ends lost 2 bases at V and 1 base at J; junction bases unmatched: 6. Germline V gene sequence: CDR1 MDHEN, CDR2 SYDVKM. The CDR3 extends over 17 amino acids.

Note on this clone: At one end the junction does not follow the germline gene, possibly because of a read error. This rearrangement joins TRBV7-7 to TRBJ2-3; no firm D call. The germline V gene has CDR1 SSHAT and CDR2 FNYEAQ (reference sequence). The CDR3 covers 13 residues. The CDR3 spells CASSSGYTDTQYF. DNA for the CDR3: TGTGCTAGCAGCTCTGGTTACACAGATACGCAGTATTTT. Full variable domain (missing parts from reference TRBV7-7 and TRBJ2-3): GAGVSQSPRYKVTKRGQDVTLRCDPISSHATLYWYQQALGQGPEFLTYFNYEAQPDKSGLPSDRFSAERPEGSISTLTIQRTEQRDSAMYRCASSSGYTDTQYFGPGTRLTVL.

The chain carries TRBV9 and TRBJ2-1, with D perhaps matching TRBD1 (5 bases). This CDR3 has 16 amino acids. V lost 0 bases, J lost 4 bases, and 14 bases lay in between. Looked up from germline, CDR1 is SGDLS and CDR2 is YYNGEE. CDR3 residues: CASSVEDTQGYNEQFF. CDR3 DNA sequence: TGTGCCAGCAGCGTAGAGGACACTCAGGGTTACAATGAGCAGTTCTTC.

The chain combines TRBV4-1 with TRBJ2-7; D might be TRBD2 (7 bases). Germline V gene lookup returns CDR1 MGHRA and CDR2 YSYEKL. V lost 4 bases, J lost 2 bases, and 15 bases lay in between. This CDR3 is built from 15 residues. The CDR3 is CASSRGLGGPYEQYF. The CDR3 DNA sequence: TGCGCCAGCAGCCGCGGCCTGGGGGGGCCCTACGAGCAGTACTTC.

The genes are TRBV7-2 and TRBJ1-2; TRBD1 matches 11 bases. The junction had 9 bases not matched to a gene; V was cut back by 5 bases and J by 4 bases. Germline V gene sequence: CDR1 SGHTA, CDR2 FQGNSA. The CDR3 runs 16 residues. In DNA form, the CDR3 reads TGTGCCAGCAGCCCATCTCGGACAGGGGGCGCCTATGGCTACACCTTC. The encoded protein is CASSPSRTGGAYGYTF.

The chain links TRBV18 to TRBJ2-5; D may correspond to TRBD1 or TRBD2 (5 bases each). In germline, CDR1 is KGHSH, CDR2 LQKENI. V was trimmed by 0 bases and J by 4 bases, leaving 15 bases between them. CDR3 length equals 16 residues. The CDR3 DNA follows: TGTGCCAGCTCACCACCGGGCCGAGGGGTTGGAGAGACCCAGTACTTC. The encoded protein is CASSPPGRGVGETQYF.

The genes are TRBV15 and TRBJ1-3, with TRBD1 matching 7 bases. The V gene's germline CDR1 is LNHNV and CDR2 YYDKDF (reference sequence). With V trimmed by 0 bases and J by 3 bases, 2 bases remained unmatched. The CDR3 has 15 residues. The CDR3 DNA reads TGTGCCACCAGCAGAGATCCAGGGGGTGGAAACACCATATATTTT. It yields the protein CATSRDPGGGNTIYF.

The chain uses TRBV7-9 and TRBJ2-1; 7 bases match TRBD1. This CDR3 is 14 amino acids long. CDR1 SEHNR and CDR2 FQNEAQ come from the germline V gene (reference sequence). With 3 bases clipped from V and 8 bases from J, the junction kept 7 bases outside the gene matches. Written as DNA, the CDR3 is TGTGCCAGCAGCTTTCCCGACAGGGCCGATGAGCAGTTCTTC. Protein: CASSFPDRADEQFF.

V usage is TRBV5-5 and J usage is TRBJ2-7, with D unclear. Germline CDR1 and CDR2: SGHKS and YYEKEE (reference sequence). The CDR3 is 13 amino acids. V lost 3 bases to trimming and J lost 2 bases, with 9 bases between them. Here the CDR3 DNA reads TGTGCCAGCAGCTCCTTCTATACCTACGAGCAGTACTTC. This gives the protein CASSSFYTYEQYF. Drawing the rest from reference TRBV5-5 and TRBJ2-7, the complete variable domain is DAGVTQSPTHLIKTRGQQVTLRCSPISGHKSVSWYQQVLGQGPQFIFQYYEKEERGRGNFPDRFSARQFPNYSSELNVNALLLGDSALYLCASSSFYTYEQYFGPGTRLTVT.

The rearrangement links TRBV5-6 to TRBJ1-4; 9 nucleotides agree with TRBD1. This CDR3 has 15 residues. From germline, CDR1 is SGHDT and CDR2 YYEEEE. J lost 5 bases, V lost 3 bases, and 5 bases had no gene match. The CDR3: CASSSWTGENEKLFF. The CDR3 region has the DNA TGTGCCAGCAGCTCCTGGACAGGGGAAAATGAAAAACTGTTTTTT.

This clone was counted only a few times. V usage is TRBV7-2 and J usage is TRBJ1-2, with 7 bases identical to TRBD1. This CDR3 contains 16 residues. Germline trimming cut 0 bases from V and 4 bases from J; bases unmatched to any gene: 8. Germline V gives CDR1 SGHTA, CDR2 FQGNSA. CDR3 sequence (DNA): TGTGCCAGCAGCTTAGCGAGTCAAGGGGGCAGCTATGGCTACACCTTC. This translates into CASSLASQGGSYGYTF.

This clone has more than one count but fewer than ten. V and J are TRBV7-9 and TRBJ1-1; D remains unclear. The CDR3 length is 16 residues. Germline V gene lookup returns CDR1 SEHNR and CDR2 FQNEAQ (reference sequence). With 0 bases removed from V and 1 base from J, the gap between germline ends came to 12 bases. As DNA, the CDR3 is TGTGCCAGCAGCTTAGCAAAGGGTTCCGGGAACACTGAAGCTTTCTTT. It codes for CASSLAKGSGNTEAFF.

The chain links TRBV18 to TRBJ1-4; unclear D gene. This CDR3 has 14 amino acids. Trimming took 0 bases from V and 6 from J, leaving 8 bases between them. Germline CDR1 reads KGHSH; CDR2 reads LQKENI. CDR3 residues: CASSPPMSDEKLFF. As DNA, the CDR3 is TGTGCCAGCTCACCACCGATGTCAGATGAAAAACTGTTTTTT. Filled out from reference TRBV18 and TRBJ1-4, the complete variable domain reads NAGVMQNPRHLVRRRGQEARLRCSPMKGHSHVYWYRQLPEEGLKFMVYLQKENIIDESGMPKERFSAEFPKEGPSILRIQQVVRGDSAAYFCASSPPMSDEKLFFGSGTQLSVL.